The 17 T cell receptor beta chains below were found in one sample sequenced in a study of cytomegalovirus exposure and HLA in healthy donors (TCRdb year 2017). The method was the immunoSEQ multiplex PCR assay. For the multiplex PCR, a mixture combining 60 forward primers for TCR Vbeta segments and 13 reverse primers for TCR Jbeta segments was used. Not all clones reach the TCRdb copy of this immuneACCESS table, which keeps in-frame sequences only. Checked studies attribute under half of the gap to unresolved V genes and leave the rest unexplained. For this sample there are fewer than 150,000 clones; around 72% appear just once. About an eighth of the sample lies in the top ten. The specimen sequenced was PBMCs. The source of these receptors is a human donor in good health.

Turning to this clone: One junction end disagrees with the germline gene, perhaps due to a read error. V and J are TRBV7-2 and TRBJ2-5; 11 positions match TRBD2. The CDR3 spans 15 residues. Germline V CDR1 and CDR2: SGHTA, FQGNSA. In DNA form, the CDR3 reads TGTGCCGGCAGAGAAGGGACTAGCGGCCAAGAGACCCAGTACTTC. Encoded protein: CAGREGTSGQETQYF.

This clone was seen a single time. This chain joins TRBV6-5 and TRBJ1-1, with 8 bases fitting TRBD1. CDR3 size: 11 residues. CDR1 and CDR2 (germline): MNHEY, SVGAGI. V gave up 6 bases and J gave up 10 bases; unmatched junction bases: 4. The CDR3 region has the DNA TGTGCCAGCAGGGACAGGGTAGGAGCTTTCTTT. It is translated as CASRDRVGAFF.

The rearrangement links TRBV20-1 to TRBJ2-4; D is ambiguous. The CDR3 length is 11 residues. The germline V gene has CDR1 DFQATT and CDR2 SNEGSKA (reference sequence). The CDR3: CRADTKNIQYF. CDR3 bases: TGCAGGGCCGATACCAAAAACATTCAGTACTTC.

The V and J genes are TRBV1 and TRBJ2-4; TRBD2, as called in the table, went unchecked against the DNA. TRBV1 represents a pseudogene. The CDR3 consists of 17 residues. The CDR3 protein is CTSSQPPLAGGLNIQYF. The CDR3 coding sequence is TGCACCAGCAGCCAGCCCCCTCTAGCGGGGGGGCTGAACATTCAGTACTTC.

Only a few counts were recorded for this clone. The gene calls are TRBV10-3 and TRBJ2-1; tentatively, D is TRBD2 (7 bases). CDR3 length: 12 amino acids. V shed 11 bases and J shed 8 bases, with 16 bases lying between them. Germline V gene lookup returns CDR1 ENHRY and CDR2 SYGVKD. CDR3 protein: CAARGGADEQFF. The DNA for the CDR3 is TGTGCCGCAAGGGGGGGGGCGGATGAGCAGTTCTTC.

This sequence joins TRBV28 and TRBJ2-7; TRBD1 matches at 9 bases. The CDR3 contains 14 residues. Per the germline V gene, CDR1 is MDHEN and CDR2 is SYDVKM. Trimming at V came to 4 bases and at J to 3 bases, leaving 4 bases not matched to a gene. The CDR3 reads CASSSRTGDYEQYF. In DNA, the CDR3 is TGTGCCAGCAGTTCCCGGACAGGGGACTACGAGCAGTACTTC.

The chain joins TRBV7-6 to TRBJ2-7; 13 bases match TRBD2. Trimming cost V 6 bases and J 5 bases; bases outside gene matches: 13. This CDR3 spans 17 amino acids. Germline assignment: CDR1 SGHVS and CDR2 FNYEAQ. The CDR3 loop is CASSQRLAGGKGDEQYF. The DNA for the CDR3 is TGTGCCAGCAGTCAAAGACTAGCGGGAGGAAAGGGTGACGAGCAGTACTTC.

This clone was seen a single time. The rearrangement uses TRBV12-5 and TRBJ1-6, with 9 bases identical to TRBD1. CDR3 size: 14 residues. Germline trimming cut 4 bases from V and 9 bases from J; bases unmatched to any gene: 4. Germline V lookup: CDR1 LGHNT, CDR2 FRNRAP. The CDR3 region has the DNA TGTGCTAGTGGTTGGGGGACAGGGTCTTCACCCCTCCACTTT. Amino acids: CASGWGTGSSPLHF.

This sequence joins TRBV6-1 and TRBJ1-5; D unresolved. Trimming left V 3 bases short and J 11 bases short, with 20 bases between. CDR1 and CDR2 from the germline V gene are MNHNS and SASEGT. The CDR3 extends over 15 amino acids. The CDR3 reads CASSELSGGKESQHF. The CDR3, as DNA: TGTGCCAGCAGTGAGCTGTCGGGAGGGAAAGAGTCCCAGCATTTT.

This clone was found a few times. The gene calls are TRBV7-3 and TRBJ2-7; D ambiguous. This CDR3 contains 11 residues. The germline V gene encodes CDR1 SGHTA and CDR2 FQGTGA. Deletions cut 4 bases from V and 6 bases from J, with 7 bases between. CDR3 DNA sequence: TGTGCCAGCAGCTCAGGCCTCGAGCAGTACTTC. Amino acid sequence: CASSSGLEQYF.

The DNA for the CDR3 is TGTGCCAGCTCCCGAGGGGGCTCCTACGAGCAGTACTTC. It is translated as CASSRGGSYEQYF. The chain is built from TRBV18 and TRBJ2-7; perhaps TRBD1 as D (6 bases). Germline CDR1 is KGHSH and CDR2 is LQKENI. The CDR3 spans 13 residues. The V and J ends lost 6 bases and 0 bases respectively, with 9 bases between them.

This clone was seen only a few times. The gene calls are TRBV2 and TRBJ1-1; 8 bases fit TRBD1. There are 12 residues in the CDR3. With 9 bases clipped from V and 1 base from J, the junction kept 1 base outside the gene matches. The V gene's germline CDR1 is SNHLY and CDR2 FYNNEI. The CDR3: CASGTGNTEAFF. CDR3 sequence (DNA): TGTGCCAGTGGGACAGGGAACACTGAAGCTTTCTTT.

The chain couples TRBV5-1 to TRBJ2-7, with 10 bases that match TRBD2. Germline CDR1 reads SGHRS; CDR2 reads YFSETQ. V shed 0 bases, J shed 7 bases, and the junction held 1 base outside the gene matches. The CDR3 runs 13 residues. The CDR3 sequence is CASSLVLAGEQYF. The CDR3 DNA is TGCGCCAGCAGCTTGGTACTAGCGGGGGAGCAGTACTTC. The full variable domain, its missing parts supplied by reference TRBV5-1 and TRBJ2-7, is KAGVTQTPRYLIKTRGQQVTLSCSPISGHRSVSWYQQTPGQGLQFLFEYFSETQRNKGNFPGRFSGRQFSNSRSEMNVSTLELGDSALYLCASSLVLAGEQYFGPGTRLTVT.

The gene calls are TRBV13 and TRBJ2-7; tentative D call: TRBD2 (6 bases). Germline loops: CDR1 PRHDT, CDR2 FYEKMQ (reference sequence). V dropped 0 bases and J dropped 2 bases, with 11 bases sitting between them. CDR3 length equals 15 residues. The CDR3 reads CASSLGAGRAYEQYF. CDR3 DNA: TGTGCCAGCAGCTTAGGCGCGGGGCGCGCCTACGAGCAGTACTTC.

This clone was detected a few times. The chain carries TRBV30 and TRBJ1-2, with D possibly matching TRBD1 (6 bases). Germline V gives CDR1 GTSNPN, CDR2 SVGIG (reference sequence). CDR3 length equals 16 residues. V gave up 2 bases and J gave up 8 bases, with 24 bases separating them. CDR3 amino acids: CAWSPGHGLLFRGYTF. CDR3 nucleotides: TGTGCCTGGAGTCCGGGACACGGACTTCTCTTCCGGGGCTACACCTTC.

The CDR3 coding sequence is TGTGCCAGTAGTATAGTTCGACAGACGGTTGGTTATTTCTTT. Protein product: CASSIVRQTVGYFF. V is TRBV19 and J is TRBJ1-1; maybe TRBD1 (5 bases). The CDR3 totals 14 residues. V lost 1 base and J lost 13, with 19 bases in between. Germline V lookup: CDR1 LNHDA, CDR2 SQIVND (reference sequence).

The J gene is TRBJ2-1, the V gene TRBV5-4; 8 bases line up with TRBD2. V lost 0 bases to trimming and J lost 8 bases; unmatched junction nucleotides: 7. The CDR3 covers 15 residues. From germline, CDR1 is SGHNT and CDR2 YYREEE (reference sequence). The CDR3 DNA sequence: TGTGCCAGCAGCTTGGCGTCTGGGACTAGTTATGAGCAGTTCTTC. It yields the protein CASSLASGTSYEQFF.